This T cell receptor (beta chain) was retrieved from a study of shared clonotypes between healthy human individuals. At the level of the study: With ages of 18 to 49, the donors were a couple of women and a few men. CD4 naive and memory got three plates each, CD8 naive two, CD8 memory one.

Concerning this clone: Its antigen is still unknown.

Libraries were prepared by immunoSEQ multiplex PCR; TCRdb keeps only in-frame clonotypes and omits some of them. The table shows roughly 220,000 clones, with approximately 65% occurring only once. V was pared by 7 bases and J by 6 bases, with 14 bases of the junction left unmatched. This CDR3 is built from 15 residues. Germline lookup yields CDR1 SQVTM and CDR2 ANQGSEA. Participating donors were healthy, HIV-negative adults free of recent acute infections or vaccinations. Regarding the study as a whole: Compared with memory subsets, naive subsets generally had larger estimated richness.

The receptor was isolated from a man aged 25 to 40 in good health. The chain links TRBV29-1 to TRBJ2-1; 8 bases match TRBD2. Sample: memory CD4+ T cells sorted from blood. As for subset: CD45RA-negative fraction. CDR3 sequence: CSGSVPGLGINEQFF. DNA for the CDR3: TGCAGCGGCTCGGTCCCGGGACTAGGAATCAATGAGCAGTTCTTC.